The subject of this entry is one TCR beta chain. Its antigen is still unknown. This entry comes from a study of shared clonotypes between healthy human individuals. Study conclusions and caveats: Donor clonotype sharing was expected to depend on sequencing depth. Non-shared clonotypes had lower generation probabilities than clonotypes shared by all four sorted-subset donors. Sampling covered blood only; tissue repertoires likely differ.

Sequencing used immunoSEQ multiplex PCR; TCRdb keeps in-frame clones, though not all of them. The table shows more than 2,000,000 clones, with 93% occurring only once. The clonotype was recovered from a man younger than 35 in good health. Some clones in this sample may be carry-over from other donors' samples. The sequencing input was naive CD4+ T cells from PBMCs. Documented subset: CD45RA+ positively selected.

CDR3 protein: CAGVQGKNTIYF. The DNA of the CDR3 is TGCGCCGGGGTCCAGGGGAAGAACACCATATATTTT. The rearrangement joins TRBV5-1 to TRBJ1-3; a weak D match, TRBD1 (6 bases). CDR3 length equals 12 residues. The germline V gene has CDR1 SGHRS and CDR2 YFSETQ. Trimming stripped 10 bases from V and 7 bases from J, with 15 bases between.